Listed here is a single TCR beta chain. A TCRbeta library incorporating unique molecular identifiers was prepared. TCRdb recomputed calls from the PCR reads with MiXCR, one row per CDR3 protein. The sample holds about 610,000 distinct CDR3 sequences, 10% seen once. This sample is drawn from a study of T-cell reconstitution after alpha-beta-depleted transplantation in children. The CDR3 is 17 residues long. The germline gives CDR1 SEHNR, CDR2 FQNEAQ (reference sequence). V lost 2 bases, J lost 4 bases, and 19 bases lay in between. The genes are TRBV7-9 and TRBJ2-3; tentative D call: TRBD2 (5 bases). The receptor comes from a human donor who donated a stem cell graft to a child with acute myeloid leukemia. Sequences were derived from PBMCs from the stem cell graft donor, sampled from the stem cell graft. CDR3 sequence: CASSLIRSGQWADTQYF. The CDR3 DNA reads TGTGCCAGCAGCTTAATTAGGAGCGGCCAGTGGGCAGATACGCAGTATTTT.